This T cell receptor (beta chain) is drawn from a study of cytomegalovirus exposure and HLA in healthy donors. Overall study findings and caveats: DRB1 showed the most TCR associations and HLA-C the fewest in a later analysis, as rates varied by HLA locus.

On this clone itself: Its cognate antigen is unknown.

PCR was performed using 60 Vbeta and 13 Jbeta primers. Produced via immunoSEQ multiplex PCR; TCRdb's table is partial and in-frame only. The sample includes 180,000 or so clones, approximately 83% of them seen just once. Germline CDR1 MNHNS, CDR2 SASEGT. V lost 6 bases and J lost 5, with 16 bases in between. The CDR3 contains 14 residues. The origin of this receptor is a man aged 18 to 35 in good health and CMV-seropositive. The chain uses TRBV6-1 and TRBJ2-5, with D possibly being TRBD1 (6 bases). Input material: PBMCs. In DNA form, the CDR3 reads TGTGCCAGCAGCGACAGGCTGGTTCTGGAGACCCAGTACTTC. Translated, it gives CASSDRLVLETQYF.